This T cell receptor (beta chain) was sequenced during a study of blood T cells in healthy people across ages. The study's findings and limits: Considered underestimates were the diversity estimates obtained from one million T cells. Both higher diversity and more naive CD4+ cells marked long-lived donors when set against aged donors.

PCR was performed a second time for 7 to 11 cycles using a sample-barcoded 5' primer and a J-beta primer mix. From each sample, at least 3 million paired-end reads containing CDR3 were obtained. TCRdb re-called the 5' RACE reads with MiXCR, one entry per CDR3 protein. The data show about 1,500,000 distinct CDR3 sequences, with approximately 30% seen just once and over 7% held by the top ten. A word on this clonotype: Antigen: not known.

In germline, CDR1 is SGHRS, CDR2 YFSETQ. The CDR3 is 14 residues long. Every participating donor contributed 9.5 to 10 milliliters of peripheral blood through a draw. This chain joins TRBV5-1 and TRBJ2-5; D is uncertain. The J call is doubtful: the DNA matches TRBJ2-1 better. Sequencing was performed on blood. This receptor was taken from a woman aged 25 to 39 in good health. CDR3 DNA sequence: TGCGCCAGCAGCTTTGGTCCTGGGGAAGAGACCCAGTTCTTC. This encodes CASSFGPGEETQFF.